This record covers a single T cell receptor (beta chain). The record originates from a study of T cell changes during pregnancy in multiple sclerosis. Measured with immunoSEQ multiplex PCR; TCRdb has only the in-frame clones, and not every one. The repertoire holds 50,000 or so clones, roughly 89% seen once, with 0.4% to 0.5% in the top ten. V was clipped by 4 bases and J by 4 bases; unmatched bases: 8. This CDR3 has 15 amino acids. CDR1 and CDR2 from the germline V gene are SGHRS and YFSETQ. The V gene is TRBV5-1, the J gene TRBJ1-1; 9 bases map to TRBD1. The sample here was CD4+ T cells from peripheral blood mononuclear cells, taken after pregnancy. This sequence originates from a female donor in good health, enrolled as a control in a pregnancy study. The CDR3 loop reads CASSNRQGEGTEAFF. The CDR3 nucleotides read TGCGCCAGCAGCAATAGACAGGGGGAAGGCACTGAAGCTTTCTTT.